This T cell receptor beta chain comes out of a study of blood T cells in healthy people across ages. Every donor gave ten milliliters of peripheral blood. Sample-barcoded 5' priming and a J-beta primer mix drove a second PCR of roughly 7 to 11 cycles. Each cDNA molecule, via a template-switch adaptor with 12 random nucleotides, was tagged. Any given sample supplied a minimum of 2.5 million CDR3-containing paired-end reads. TCRdb called the 5' RACE reads again in MiXCR, with one record for every CDR3 protein. The data show fewer than 1.5 million distinct CDR3 sequences, roughly 40% seen once. CDR1 SEHNR and CDR2 FQNEAQ come from the germline V gene (reference sequence). Between the trimmed V and J ends, which lost 7 bases and 2 bases, there was a span of 15 bases. The length of the CDR3 is 14 residues. This clonotype has more than one count but fewer than ten.

Input material: blood. The V gene is TRBV7-9, the J gene TRBJ2-7; weak D call: TRBD2 (6 bases). The TCR originated in a young woman in good health. CDR3 residues: CASTPSAGPYEQYF. DNA for the CDR3: TGTGCCAGCACCCCTAGCGCAGGCCCCTACGAGCAGTACTTC. Drawing the rest from reference TRBV7-9 and TRBJ2-7, the complete variable domain is DTGVSQNPRHKITKRGQNVTFRCDPISEHNRLYWYRQTLGQGPEFLTYFQNEAQLEKSRLLSDRFSAERPKGSFSTLEIQRTEQGDSAMYLCASTPSAGPYEQYFGPGTRLTVT.